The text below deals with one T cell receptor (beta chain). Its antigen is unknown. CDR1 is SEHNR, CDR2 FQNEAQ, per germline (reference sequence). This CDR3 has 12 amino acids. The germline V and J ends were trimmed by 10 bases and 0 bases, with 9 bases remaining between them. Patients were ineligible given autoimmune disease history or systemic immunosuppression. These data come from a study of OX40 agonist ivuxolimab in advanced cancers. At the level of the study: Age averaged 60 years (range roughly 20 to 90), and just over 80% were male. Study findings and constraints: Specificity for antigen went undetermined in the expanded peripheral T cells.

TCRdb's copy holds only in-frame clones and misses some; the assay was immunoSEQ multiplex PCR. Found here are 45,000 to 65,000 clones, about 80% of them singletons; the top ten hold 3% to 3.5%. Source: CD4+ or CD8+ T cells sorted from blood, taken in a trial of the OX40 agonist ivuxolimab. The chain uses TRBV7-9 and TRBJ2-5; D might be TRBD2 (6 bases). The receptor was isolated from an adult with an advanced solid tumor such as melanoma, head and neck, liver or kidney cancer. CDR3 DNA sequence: TGTGCCATAGGCGGGGACCAAGAGACCCAGTACTTC. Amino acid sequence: CAIGGDQETQYF. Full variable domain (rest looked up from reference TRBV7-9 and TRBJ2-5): DTGVSQNPRHKITKRGQNVTFRCDPISEHNRLYWYRQTLGQGPEFLTYFQNEAQLEKSRLLSDRFSAERPKGSFSTLEIQRTEQGDSAMYLCAIGGDQETQYFGPGTRLLVL.